Following are 20 T cell receptor beta chains from one sample sequenced in a study of shared clonotypes between healthy human individuals (dated by TCRdb to the early 2020s). The library was produced with the immunoSEQ multiplex PCR assay. Held by TCRdb, this immuneACCESS table contains in-frame sequences only and omits some clones. Under half of the omission traces to an unresolved V gene where checked; the cause of the rest is unknown. The sample table lists about 980,000 clones, 76% of them with a count of one. The biggest ten clones account for nearly 1.5% of the sample. The specimen was memory CD4+ T cells sorted from blood. What this sample's cell subset or site label stands for: CD45RA-negative fraction. The receptor source for this set is a man aged 18 to 29 in good health.

This clone was seen a few times. The rearrangement joins TRBV18 to TRBJ1-4; D ambiguous. Germline CDR1 KGHSH, CDR2 LQKENI. The CDR3 contains 13 residues. The V and J ends lost 3 bases and 5 bases respectively, with 7 bases between them. DNA for the CDR3: TGTGCCAGCTCACCGGACGGGAATGAAAAACTGTTTTTT. Translation gives CASSPDGNEKLFF.

A few counts support this clone. The rearrangement joins TRBV6-5 to TRBJ2-7, with 10 bases lining up with TRBD1. Germline lookup yields CDR1 MNHEY and CDR2 SVGAGI. The CDR3 has 13 residues. J gave up 4 bases and V 10 bases, and 7 bases lay outside the gene matches. CDR3 nucleotides: TGTGCCACTCGGGACAGGGGACCATACGAGCAGTACTTC. Its translation is CATRDRGPYEQYF.

The V call is TRBV2, the J call TRBJ2-7; the match to TRBD1 covers 9 bases. Germline values: CDR1 SNHLY, CDR2 FYNNEI. J was trimmed by 6 bases and V by 7 bases; bases with no gene match: 7. This CDR3 contains 13 residues. The CDR3 DNA sequence: TGTGCCAGCAACCGGGACAGGGTGTCCGAGCAGTACTTC. This codes for CASNRDRVSEQYF.

The sample holds a few counts of this clone. This rearrangement joins TRBV6-1 to TRBJ1-2, with D possibly matching TRBD1 (6 bases). This CDR3 has 12 residues. V lost 3 bases to trimming and J lost 5 bases, with 7 bases between them. Germline V lookup: CDR1 MNHNS, CDR2 SASEGT. CDR3 coding DNA: TGTGCCAGCAGTGACAGGGGATATGGCTACACCTTC. Its translation is CASSDRGYGYTF.

A remark on this clone: The sample carries other DNA sequences with the same CDR3. This rearrangement joins TRBV7-2 to TRBJ2-7; the D call may be TRBD1 or TRBD2 (7 bases each). Germline lookup yields CDR1 SGHTA and CDR2 FQGNSA. The CDR3 sequence is 15 residues long. The V and J ends lost 1 base and 2 bases respectively, with 12 bases between them. CDR3 amino acids: CASSLGQGGTYEQYF. As DNA, the CDR3 is TGTGCCAGCAGCTTAGGGCAGGGGGGGACCTACGAGCAGTACTTC.

This clone showed up just once. The chain employs TRBV25-1 and TRBJ2-1, with 10 bases identical to TRBD2. Germline CDR1 is MGHDK and CDR2 is SYGVNS. CDR3 length: 15 amino acids. V was clipped by 7 bases and J by 2 bases; unmatched bases: 5. The CDR3 region is CASTNSGGPYNEQFF. The DNA for the CDR3 is TGTGCCAGCACCAATAGCGGGGGGCCCTACAATGAGCAGTTCTTC.

This sequence joins TRBV30 and TRBJ2-5, with 12 bases aligning to TRBD2. Per germline, CDR1 GTSNPN and CDR2 SVGIG (reference sequence). This CDR3 has 18 residues. After removal of 0 bases from V and 5 bases from J, the junction contained 13 bases not matched to a gene. CDR3 loop: CAWSVSDLAGGPLETQYF. The CDR3, as DNA: TGTGCCTGGAGTGTATCCGATCTAGCGGGGGGGCCCTTGGAGACCCAGTACTTC. Complete variable domain (other parts from reference TRBV30 and TRBJ2-5): SQTIHQWPATLVQPVGSPLSLECTVEGTSNPNLYWYRQAAGRGLQLLFYSVGIGQISSEVPQNLSASRPQDRQFILSSKKLLLSDSGFYLCAWSVSDLAGGPLETQYFGPGTRLLVL.

This chain uses TRBV5-1 with TRBJ1-4, with D possibly being TRBD1 (6 bases). The CDR3 contains 16 residues. Germline loops: CDR1 SGHRS, CDR2 YFSETQ. Trimming cost V 3 bases and J 2 bases, with 14 bases left between them. The CDR3 DNA reads as TGCGCCAGCAGCTGGACAGCCTCGGGCACTAATGAAAAACTGTTTTTT. This encodes CASSWTASGTNEKLFF.

V gene TRBV14 combines with J gene TRBJ2-3; D gene uncertain. The CDR3 extends over 18 amino acids. Germline values: CDR1 SGHDN, CDR2 FVKESK. The V and J ends lost 0 bases and 0 bases respectively, with 16 bases between them. CDR3 coding DNA: TGTGCCAGCAGCCAAGAATTCGTCTCAGTCACTAGCACAGATACGCAGTATTTT. It codes for CASSQEFVSVTSTDTQYF.

The V and J genes are TRBV27 and TRBJ1-1, with TRBD1 matching 7 bases. This CDR3 has 14 amino acids. Trimming cost V 7 bases and J 6 bases; bases outside gene matches: 11. The germline gives CDR1 MNHEY, CDR2 SMNVEV (reference sequence). The CDR3 sequence is CASTPRQGISEAFF. The CDR3 nucleotides read TGTGCCAGCACCCCTCGACAGGGTATATCTGAAGCTTTCTTT.

The chain combines TRBV6-5 with TRBJ2-5; 9 nucleotides match TRBD1. This CDR3 contains 13 residues. With 5 bases clipped from V and 5 bases from J, the junction kept 3 bases outside the gene matches. Germline CDR1 reads MNHEY; CDR2 reads SVGAGI. In DNA, the CDR3 is TGTGCCAGCAGTGGGGGGACAGGGGAGACCCAGTACTTC. It translates to CASSGGTGETQYF.

The rearrangement links TRBV11-2 to TRBJ2-3, with a tentative D call TRBD1 (6 bases). The CDR3 is 15 residues long. Trimming cost V 1 base and J 3 bases, with 11 bases left between them. Per the germline V gene, CDR1 is SGHAT and CDR2 is FQNNGV. The CDR3 loop is CASSLVGTGTDTQYF. In nucleotides, the CDR3 is TGTGCCAGCAGCTTAGTGGGCACAGGGACAGATACGCAGTATTTT.

The J gene is TRBJ1-6, the V gene TRBV5-4, with TRBD1 matching 8 bases. Looked up from germline, CDR1 is SGHNT and CDR2 is YYREEE (reference sequence). With 8 bases clipped from V and 9 bases from J, the junction kept 7 bases outside the gene matches. CDR3 length: 13 amino acids. The CDR3 region has the DNA TGTGCCAGTAAGACAGGGGTTGGTTCACCCCTCCACTTT. Translating it yields CASKTGVGSPLHF.

The V gene is TRBV6-6, the J gene TRBJ2-5; tentatively, D is TRBD1 or TRBD2 (8 bases each). The germline V and J ends were trimmed by 4 bases and 1 base, with 16 bases remaining between them. This CDR3 has 16 amino acids. Germline CDR1 is MNHNY and CDR2 is SVGAGI (reference sequence). The CDR3 reads CASSSGGTGGQETQYF. The CDR3 bases are TGTGCCAGCAGTTCGGGGGGGACAGGAGGCCAAGAGACCCAGTACTTC.

CDR3 protein: CASSIRGQETQYF. In nucleotides, the CDR3 is TGTGCCAGCAGTATCCGGGGCCAAGAGACCCAGTACTTC. The V call is TRBV27, the J call TRBJ2-5; TRBD2 might be the D (5 bases). Germline V gene sequence: CDR1 MNHEY, CDR2 SMNVEV (reference sequence). V was cut by 5 bases and J by 1 base, with 8 bases left in between. The CDR3 length is 13 residues.

This rearrangement joins TRBV4-1 to TRBJ1-5; 9 bases are shared with TRBD1. V gave up 4 bases and J gave up 7 bases; unmatched junction bases: 17. The CDR3 sequence is 18 residues long. Germline CDR1 MGHRA, CDR2 YSYEKL. CDR3 in amino acids: CASSPRTGEVKANQPQHF. The CDR3 DNA sequence: TGCGCCAGCAGCCCTCGGACAGGGGAAGTTAAGGCCAACCAGCCCCAGCATTTT.

The V call is TRBV2, the J call TRBJ2-3; D is ambiguous. The V end was cut by 4 bases, the J end by 2 bases, with 13 bases between. Germline lookup yields CDR1 SNHLY and CDR2 FYNNEI. The CDR3 contains 15 residues. The CDR3 protein is CASSVGRYFTDTQYF. Here the CDR3 DNA reads TGTGCCAGCAGTGTCGGCAGGTATTTCACAGATACGCAGTATTTT.

The rearrangement links TRBV19 to TRBJ1-5; TRBD1 might be the D (5 bases). Trimming stripped 7 bases from V and 4 bases from J, with 17 bases between. The CDR3 is 15 residues long. The V gene's germline CDR1 is LNHDA and CDR2 SQIVND (reference sequence). CDR3 bases: TGTGCCAGTAATAGCGGCCAGGGTGGGAATCAGCCCCAGCATTTT. This gives the protein CASNSGQGGNQPQHF.

In its sample, this clone was seen once. This sample also contains other DNA sequences that code for the same CDR3. This chain uses TRBV5-1 with TRBJ2-1; D is undetermined. In germline, CDR1 is SGHRS, CDR2 YFSETQ. Trimming removed 0 bases from V and 0 bases from J, with 1 base in between. The CDR3 is 13 residues long. CDR3 sequence reads: CASSLGSYNEQFF. In nucleotides, the CDR3 is TGCGCCAGCAGCTTGGGCTCCTACAATGAGCAGTTCTTC.

The chain combines TRBV10-3 with TRBJ2-5; possibly TRBD1 for D (6 bases). Trimming pared 2 bases from V and 5 bases from J, leaving 9 bases between. The CDR3 contains 13 residues. Germline loops: CDR1 ENHRY, CDR2 SYGVKD. The CDR3 loop reads CAISEQGSETQYF. Here the CDR3 DNA reads TGTGCCATCAGTGAGCAGGGGAGTGAGACCCAGTACTTC.